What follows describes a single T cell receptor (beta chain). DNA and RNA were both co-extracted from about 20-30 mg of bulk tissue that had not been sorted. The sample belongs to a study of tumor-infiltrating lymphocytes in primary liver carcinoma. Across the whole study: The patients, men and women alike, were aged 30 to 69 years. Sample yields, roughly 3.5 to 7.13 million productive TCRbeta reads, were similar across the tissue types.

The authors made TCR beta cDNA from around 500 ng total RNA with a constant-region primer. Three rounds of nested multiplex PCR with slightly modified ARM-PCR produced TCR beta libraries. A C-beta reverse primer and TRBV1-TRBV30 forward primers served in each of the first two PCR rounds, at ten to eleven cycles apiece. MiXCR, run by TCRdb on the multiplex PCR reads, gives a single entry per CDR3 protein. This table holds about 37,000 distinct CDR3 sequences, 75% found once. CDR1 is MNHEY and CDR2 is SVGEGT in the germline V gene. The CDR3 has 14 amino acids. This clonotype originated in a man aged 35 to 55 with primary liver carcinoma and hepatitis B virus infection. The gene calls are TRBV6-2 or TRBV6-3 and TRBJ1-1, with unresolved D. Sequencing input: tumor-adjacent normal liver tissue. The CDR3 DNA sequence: TGTGTCAACAGTTACTGGCAGGCGGTAGCTGAAGCTTTCTTT. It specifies CVNSYWQAVAEAFF.